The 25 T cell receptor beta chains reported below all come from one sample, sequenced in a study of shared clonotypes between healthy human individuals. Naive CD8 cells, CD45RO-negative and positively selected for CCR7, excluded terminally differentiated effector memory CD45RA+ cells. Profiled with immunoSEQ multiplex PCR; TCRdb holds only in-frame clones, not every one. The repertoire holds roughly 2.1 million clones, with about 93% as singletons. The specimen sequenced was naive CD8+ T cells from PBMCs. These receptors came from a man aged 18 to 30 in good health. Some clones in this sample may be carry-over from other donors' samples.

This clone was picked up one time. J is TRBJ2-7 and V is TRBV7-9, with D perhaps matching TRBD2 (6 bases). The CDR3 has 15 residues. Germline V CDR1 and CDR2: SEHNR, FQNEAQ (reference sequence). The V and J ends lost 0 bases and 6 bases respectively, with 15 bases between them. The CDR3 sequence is CASSLAPTPEGEQYF. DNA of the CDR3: TGTGCCAGCAGCTTAGCCCCTACCCCGGAGGGCGAGCAGTACTTC.

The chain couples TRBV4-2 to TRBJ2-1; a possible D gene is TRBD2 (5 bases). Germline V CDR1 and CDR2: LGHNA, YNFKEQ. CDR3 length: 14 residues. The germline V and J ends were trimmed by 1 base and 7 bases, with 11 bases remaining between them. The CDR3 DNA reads TGTGCCAGCAGCCAAGGACAAGGCGGGAATGAGCAGTTCTTC. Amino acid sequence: CASSQGQGGNEQFF.

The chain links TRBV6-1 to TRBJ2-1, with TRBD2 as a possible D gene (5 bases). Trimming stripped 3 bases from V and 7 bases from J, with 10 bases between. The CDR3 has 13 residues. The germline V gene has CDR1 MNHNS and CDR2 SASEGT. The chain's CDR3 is CASSETRGNEQFF. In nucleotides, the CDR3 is TGTGCCAGCAGTGAGACACGAGGGAATGAGCAGTTCTTC.

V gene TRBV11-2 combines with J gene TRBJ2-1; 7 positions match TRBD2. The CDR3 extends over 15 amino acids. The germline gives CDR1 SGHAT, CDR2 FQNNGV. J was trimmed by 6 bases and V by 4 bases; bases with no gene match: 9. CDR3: CASSWTRAPLNEQFF. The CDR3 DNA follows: TGTGCCAGCAGCTGGACTAGGGCCCCCCTCAATGAGCAGTTCTTC.

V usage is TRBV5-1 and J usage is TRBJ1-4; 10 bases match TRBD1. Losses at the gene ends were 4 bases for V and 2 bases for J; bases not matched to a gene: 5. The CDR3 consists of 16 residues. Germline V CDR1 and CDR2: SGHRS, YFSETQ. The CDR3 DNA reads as TGCGCCAGCAGCCTGTGGACAGGGGGGACTAATGAAAAACTGTTTTTT. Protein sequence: CASSLWTGGTNEKLFF.

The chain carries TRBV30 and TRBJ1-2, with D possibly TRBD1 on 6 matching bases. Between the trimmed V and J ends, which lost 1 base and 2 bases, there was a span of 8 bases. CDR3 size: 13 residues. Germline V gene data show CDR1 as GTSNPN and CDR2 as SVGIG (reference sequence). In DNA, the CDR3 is TGTGCCTGGAGTGCGGGGGGCAACTATGGCTACACCTTC. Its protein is CAWSAGGNYGYTF.

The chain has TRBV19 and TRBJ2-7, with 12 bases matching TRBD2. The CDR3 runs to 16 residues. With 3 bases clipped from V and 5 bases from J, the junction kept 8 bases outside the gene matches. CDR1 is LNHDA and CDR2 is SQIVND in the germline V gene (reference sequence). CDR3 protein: CASSMVLAGGPDEQYF. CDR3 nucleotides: TGTGCCAGTAGTATGGTGCTAGCGGGAGGGCCTGACGAGCAGTACTTC.

CDR3 region: CASSSNTGIEYEQYF. The CDR3 DNA is TGTGCCAGCAGTTCCAATACGGGCATAGAGTACGAGCAGTACTTC. The J gene is TRBJ2-7, the V gene TRBV6-5; no firm D call. This CDR3 has 15 residues. Germline V lookup: CDR1 MNHEY, CDR2 SVGAGI. Trimming took off 4 bases at V and 4 bases at J, with 17 bases between the two ends.

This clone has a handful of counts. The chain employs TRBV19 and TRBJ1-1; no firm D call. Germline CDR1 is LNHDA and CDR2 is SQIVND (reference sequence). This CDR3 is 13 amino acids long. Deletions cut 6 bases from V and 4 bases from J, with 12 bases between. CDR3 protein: CASSTELRTEAFF. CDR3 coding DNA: TGTGCCAGTAGCACCGAGTTGCGCACTGAAGCTTTCTTT.

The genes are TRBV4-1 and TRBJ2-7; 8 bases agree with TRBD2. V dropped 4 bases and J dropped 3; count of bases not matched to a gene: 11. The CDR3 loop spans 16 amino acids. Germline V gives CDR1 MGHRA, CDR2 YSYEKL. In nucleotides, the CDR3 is TGCGCCAGCAGCCTTAGGGAAGCGGGAGTGAACTACGAGCAGTACTTC. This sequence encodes CASSLREAGVNYEQYF.

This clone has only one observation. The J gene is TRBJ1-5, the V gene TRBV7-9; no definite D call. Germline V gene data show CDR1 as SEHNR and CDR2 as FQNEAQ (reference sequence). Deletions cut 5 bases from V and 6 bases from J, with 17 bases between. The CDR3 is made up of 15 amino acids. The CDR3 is CASSANDGAGQPQHF. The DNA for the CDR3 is TGTGCCAGCAGCGCCAACGACGGTGCTGGTCAGCCCCAGCATTTT.

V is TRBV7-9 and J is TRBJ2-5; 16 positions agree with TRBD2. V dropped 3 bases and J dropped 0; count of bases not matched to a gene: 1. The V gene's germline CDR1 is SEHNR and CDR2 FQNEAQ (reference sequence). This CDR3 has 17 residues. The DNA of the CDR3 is TGTGCCAGCAGCTTGGGACTAGCGGGAGGGAACCAAGAGACCCAGTACTTC. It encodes CASSLGLAGGNQETQYF.

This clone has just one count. The DNA of the CDR3 is TGTGCCAGCAGTGAAGCCACAGGGAGATGGGTCGGGAACACTGAAGCTTTCTTT. The encoded protein is CASSEATGRWVGNTEAFF. The rearrangement uses TRBV6-1 and TRBJ1-1, with a possible D match to TRBD1 (6 bases). The CDR3 totals 18 residues. Germline V gene data show CDR1 as MNHNS and CDR2 as SASEGT. The V and J ends lost 0 bases and 1 base respectively, with 18 bases between them.

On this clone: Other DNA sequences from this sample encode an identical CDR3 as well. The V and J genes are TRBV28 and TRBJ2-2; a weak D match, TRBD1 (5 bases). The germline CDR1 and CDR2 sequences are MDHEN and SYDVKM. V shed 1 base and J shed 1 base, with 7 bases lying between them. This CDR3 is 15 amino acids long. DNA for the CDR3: TGTGCCAGCAGTTTATTCGGACAGAACACCGGGGAGCTGTTTTTT. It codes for CASSLFGQNTGELFF.

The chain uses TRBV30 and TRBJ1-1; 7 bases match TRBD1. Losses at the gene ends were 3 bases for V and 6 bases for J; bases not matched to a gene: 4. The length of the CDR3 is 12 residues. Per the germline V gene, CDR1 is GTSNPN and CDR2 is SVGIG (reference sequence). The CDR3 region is CAWRTGTAEAFF. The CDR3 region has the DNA TGTGCCTGGAGAACCGGGACAGCTGAAGCTTTCTTT.

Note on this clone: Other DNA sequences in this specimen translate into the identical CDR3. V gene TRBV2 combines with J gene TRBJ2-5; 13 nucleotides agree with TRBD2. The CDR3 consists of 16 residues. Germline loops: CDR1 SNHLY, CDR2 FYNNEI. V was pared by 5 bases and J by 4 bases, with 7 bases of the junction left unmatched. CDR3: CASSIRLAGGGETQYF. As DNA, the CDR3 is TGTGCCAGCAGTATCCGACTAGCGGGAGGAGGAGAGACCCAGTACTTC.

The chain's CDR3 is CASSQILSSYNEQFF. Here the CDR3 DNA reads TGTGCCAGCAGCCAGATTCTTAGCTCCTACAATGAGCAGTTCTTC. The chain couples TRBV14 to TRBJ2-1; D unclear. The germline V gene encodes CDR1 SGHDN and CDR2 FVKESK. Trimming removed 3 bases at V and 0 bases at J, with 9 bases between. This CDR3 is 15 amino acids long.

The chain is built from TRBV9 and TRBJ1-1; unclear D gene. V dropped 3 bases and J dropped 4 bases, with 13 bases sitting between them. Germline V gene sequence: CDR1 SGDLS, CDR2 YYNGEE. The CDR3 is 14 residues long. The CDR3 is CASSAAREFTEAFF. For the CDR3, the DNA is TGTGCCAGCAGCGCAGCGAGGGAGTTCACTGAAGCTTTCTTT.

The CDR3 region has the DNA TGCGCCAGCAGCCCCCGACAGCACCCCTACGAGCAGTACTTC. Translation: CASSPRQHPYEQYF. V gene TRBV5-1 combines with J gene TRBJ2-5, with D possibly being TRBD1 (5 bases). TRBJ2-7 explains the end of the DNA better; the J call may be wrong. This CDR3 region has 14 residues. The germline CDR1 and CDR2 sequences are SGHRS and YFSETQ.

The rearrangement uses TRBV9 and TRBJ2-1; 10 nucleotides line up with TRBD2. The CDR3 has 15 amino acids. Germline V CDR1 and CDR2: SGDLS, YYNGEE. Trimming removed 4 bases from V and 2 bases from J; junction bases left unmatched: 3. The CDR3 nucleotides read TGTGCCAGCAGCCCGGGACTAGCGCCCTACAATGAGCAGTTCTTC. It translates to CASSPGLAPYNEQFF. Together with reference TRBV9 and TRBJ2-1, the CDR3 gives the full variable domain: DSGVTQTPKHLITATGQRVTLRCSPRSGDLSVYWYQQSLDQGLQFLIQYYNGEERAKGNILERFSAQQFPDLHSELNLSSLELGDSALYFCASSPGLAPYNEQFFGPGTRLTVL.

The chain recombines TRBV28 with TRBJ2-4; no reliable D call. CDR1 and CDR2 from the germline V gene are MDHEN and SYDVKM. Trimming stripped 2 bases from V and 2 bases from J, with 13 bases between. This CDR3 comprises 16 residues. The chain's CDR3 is CASSLARLYTKNIQYF. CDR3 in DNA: TGTGCCAGCAGTTTAGCTCGGTTGTACACCAAAAACATTCAGTACTTC. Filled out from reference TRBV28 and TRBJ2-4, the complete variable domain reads DVKVTQSSRYLVKRTGEKVFLECVQDMDHENMFWYRQDPGLGLRLIYFSYDVKMKEKGDIPEGYSVSREKKERFSLILESASTNQTSMYLCASSLARLYTKNIQYFGAGTRLSVL.

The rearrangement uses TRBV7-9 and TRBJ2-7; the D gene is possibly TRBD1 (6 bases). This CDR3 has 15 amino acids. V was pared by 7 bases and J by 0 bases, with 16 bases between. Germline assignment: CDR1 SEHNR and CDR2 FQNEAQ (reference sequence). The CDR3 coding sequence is TGTGCCAGCACCCTAAGCCAGGACAGCTCCTACGAGCAGTACTTC. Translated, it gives CASTLSQDSSYEQYF.

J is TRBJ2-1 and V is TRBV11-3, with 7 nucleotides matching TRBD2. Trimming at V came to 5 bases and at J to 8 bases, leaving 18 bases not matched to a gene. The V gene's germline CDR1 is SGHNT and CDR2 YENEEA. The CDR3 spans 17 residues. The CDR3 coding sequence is TGTGCCAGCAGCGCGGCGGGTGGAGCGGGAATGGGCGATGAGCAGTTCTTC. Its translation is CASSAAGGAGMGDEQFF.

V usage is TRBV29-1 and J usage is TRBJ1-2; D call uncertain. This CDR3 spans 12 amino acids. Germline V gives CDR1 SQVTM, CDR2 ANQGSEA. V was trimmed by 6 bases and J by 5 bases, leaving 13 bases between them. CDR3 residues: CSVQRSGYGYTF. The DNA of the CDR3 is TGCAGCGTCCAAAGGTCGGGGTATGGCTACACCTTC.

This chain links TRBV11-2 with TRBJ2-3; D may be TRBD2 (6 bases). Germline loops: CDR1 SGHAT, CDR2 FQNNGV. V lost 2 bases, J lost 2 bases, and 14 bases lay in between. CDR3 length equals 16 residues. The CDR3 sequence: CASSLRLGSYTDTQYF. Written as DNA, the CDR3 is TGTGCCAGCAGCTTAAGACTAGGCTCCTACACAGATACGCAGTATTTT.